These 21 T cell receptor beta chains came from one sample sequenced in a study of graft-versus-host responses after intestinal transplantation. The antigens these receptors bind are not known. Some clones are missing from TCRdb's copy, which holds only in-frame ones; the method was immunoSEQ multiplex PCR. The table has 80,000 to 100,000 clones, 85% to 90% seen once; the top ten hold approximately 0.35%. The sample was unstimulated CD4+ T cells sorted from spleen or lymph node cells, taken before intestinal transplant. The receptors originated from a human donor who received an intestinal transplant.

This sequence joins TRBV2 and TRBJ1-1; D is uncertain. V was shortened by 6 bases and J by 3 bases, with 8 bases between the two germline ends. CDR1 is SNHLY and CDR2 is FYNNEI in the germline V gene. CDR3 length equals 12 residues. The CDR3 reads CASRNSYTEAFF. Written as DNA, the CDR3 is TGTGCCAGCAGGAACTCCTACACTGAAGCTTTCTTT.

The chain couples TRBV9 to TRBJ2-2; 7 positions agree with TRBD2. There are 15 residues in the CDR3. V dropped 0 bases and J dropped 4; count of bases not matched to a gene: 3. Per the germline V gene, CDR1 is SGDLS and CDR2 is YYNGEE. This CDR3 is CASSVGDYGTGELFF. In nucleotides, the CDR3 is TGTGCCAGCAGCGTAGGGGACTATGGCACCGGGGAGCTGTTTTTT. The variable domain in full, completed from reference TRBV9 and TRBJ2-2, reads DSGVTQTPKHLITATGQRVTLRCSPRSGDLSVYWYQQSLDQGLQFLIQYYNGEERAKGNILERFSAQQFPDLHSELNLSSLELGDSALYFCASSVGDYGTGELFFGEGSRLTVL.

The V and J genes are TRBV27 and TRBJ2-7; D might be TRBD1 (7 bases). Per the germline V gene, CDR1 is MNHEY and CDR2 is SMNVEV (reference sequence). V was pared by 0 bases and J by 0 bases, with 15 bases between. CDR3 size: 17 residues. CDR3 DNA sequence: TGTGCCAGCAGTTTATCGGCCGGAGGGGGCAGCTCCTACGAGCAGTACTTC. Amino acid sequence: CASSLSAGGGSSYEQYF.

The chain combines TRBV30 with TRBJ1-4, with a weak D call TRBD1 (5 bases). In germline, CDR1 is GTSNPN, CDR2 SVGIG (reference sequence). The CDR3 sequence is 14 residues long. Trimming cost V 1 base and J 4 bases, with 10 bases left between them. The DNA of the CDR3 is TGTGCCTGGAGTGGTGACAGTGTTAATGAAAAACTGTTTTTT. It codes for CAWSGDSVNEKLFF.

This rearrangement joins TRBV28 to TRBJ2-4; a weak D match, TRBD1 (6 bases). V lost 4 bases to trimming and J lost 7 bases, with 11 bases between them. Germline-derived CDR1 and CDR2 are MDHEN and SYDVKM. The CDR3 sequence is 13 residues long. The CDR3 loop reads CASSYREKNIQYF. The CDR3 DNA sequence: TGTGCCAGCAGTTACAGGGAAAAGAACATTCAGTACTTC.

J is TRBJ2-7 and V is TRBV19; TRBD1 might be the D (5 bases). CDR3 length equals 14 residues. The V gene's germline CDR1 is LNHDA and CDR2 SQIVND (reference sequence). Trimming took 5 bases from V and 2 from J, leaving 13 bases between them. For the CDR3, the DNA is TGTGCCAGTAGTCCAGCACGGACAACCTACGAGCAGTACTTC. It is translated as CASSPARTTYEQYF.

This chain joins TRBV9 and TRBJ2-1; D may be TRBD1 (6 bases). Germline V CDR1 and CDR2: SGDLS, YYNGEE. V was pared by 7 bases and J by 9 bases, with 11 bases between. This CDR3 region has 11 residues. The CDR3 bases are TGTGCCAGCTCCCGAGGGGGTGAGCAGTTCTTC. It encodes CASSRGGEQFF. The whole variable domain, filled in from reference TRBV9 and TRBJ2-1, reads DSGVTQTPKHLITATGQRVTLRCSPRSGDLSVYWYQQSLDQGLQFLIQYYNGEERAKGNILERFSAQQFPDLHSELNLSSLELGDSALYFCASSRGGEQFFGPGTRLTVL.

The chain is built from TRBV28 and TRBJ2-7; TRBD2 aligns across 9 bases. The CDR3 has 16 residues. Germline V lookup: CDR1 MDHEN, CDR2 SYDVKM. The ends lost 4 bases at V and 5 bases at J; junction bases unmatched: 12. In nucleotides, the CDR3 is TGTGCCAGCAGTTGGCGGGAGGGCCGAAGGGTCCACGAGCAGTACTTC. This sequence encodes CASSWREGRRVHEQYF.

J is TRBJ1-2 and V is TRBV9, with a weak D call TRBD1 (5 bases). The ends were cut back, 0 bases at V and 4 bases at J, with 16 bases in the middle. This CDR3 region has 16 residues. CDR1 and CDR2 from the germline V gene are SGDLS and YYNGEE. This CDR3 is CASSVERSWGVYGYTF. CDR3 sequence (DNA): TGTGCCAGCAGCGTAGAGAGGTCATGGGGGGTCTATGGCTACACCTTC.

The CDR3 region is CASSPGQGHRGLFF. In nucleotides, the CDR3 is TGTGCCAGCAGTCCGGGACAGGGCCACCGAGGACTGTTTTTT. The chain is built from TRBV2 and TRBJ1-4, with 9 bases lining up with TRBD1. Germline V lookup: CDR1 SNHLY, CDR2 FYNNEI. The V gene end was trimmed by 5 bases and the J gene end by 13 bases; junction bases not matched to a gene: 11. There are 14 residues in the CDR3.

The chain joins TRBV10-2 to TRBJ2-5; TRBD1 might be the D (7 bases). This CDR3 spans 13 amino acids. V gave up 6 bases and J gave up 6 bases, with 14 bases separating them. Germline CDR1 reads WSHSY; CDR2 reads SAAADI. CDR3 bases: TGCGCCAGCAGCGAACAGGGGAGGCAGACCCAGTACTTC. Translated, it gives CASSEQGRQTQYF.

This sequence joins TRBV9 and TRBJ2-7, with D unclear. Germline lookup yields CDR1 SGDLS and CDR2 YYNGEE. The CDR3 covers 13 residues. Trimming shortened V by 0 bases and J by 3 bases, and 7 bases separated the two germline ends. CDR3 protein: CASSVGRNYEQYF. The CDR3 bases are TGTGCCAGCAGCGTAGGCAGGAACTACGAGCAGTACTTC.

This clone was seen only a few times. V usage is TRBV19 and J usage is TRBJ1-3; no clear D gene. With 10 bases removed from V and 0 bases from J, the gap between germline ends came to 4 bases. Germline V gives CDR1 LNHDA, CDR2 SQIVND (reference sequence). The CDR3 spans 11 residues. The CDR3 bases are TGTGCCACCGGCTCTGGAAACACCATATATTTT. This gives the protein CATGSGNTIYF.

This rearrangement joins TRBV27 to TRBJ1-1; D possibly corresponds to TRBD1 (6 bases). Germline lookup yields CDR1 MNHEY and CDR2 SMNVEV (reference sequence). Trimming shortened V by 3 bases and J by 0 bases, and 14 bases separated the two germline ends. The CDR3 has 16 residues. This CDR3 reads CASSFGRGRMNTEAFF. In nucleotides, the CDR3 is TGTGCCAGCAGTTTTGGCAGGGGCAGGATGAACACTGAAGCTTTCTTT.

This clone was found once. V is TRBV30 and J is TRBJ1-4; 7 bases agree with TRBD1. Per the germline V gene, CDR1 is GTSNPN and CDR2 is SVGIG (reference sequence). This CDR3 is 13 amino acids long. Trimming at V came to 5 bases and at J to 7 bases, leaving 7 bases not matched to a gene. CDR3 region: CAWARDRGEKLFF. The CDR3 DNA sequence: TGTGCCTGGGCCCGGGACAGAGGTGAAAAACTGTTTTTT.

This clone was picked up one time. V is TRBV6-1 and J is TRBJ2-2; D is perhaps TRBD1 (5 bases). The CDR3 has 14 residues. V was pared by 8 bases and J by 3 bases, with 13 bases between. Germline lookup yields CDR1 MNHNS and CDR2 SASEGT. The CDR3 loop is CASSDWGDTGELFF. CDR3 DNA: TGTGCCAGCTCTGACTGGGGCGACACCGGGGAGCTGTTTTTT.

A word on this clone: Its ends do not fully match the called genes, so a read error is possible. The V and J genes are TRBV9 and TRBJ2-3; 10 nucleotides agree with TRBD1. This CDR3 has 15 residues. Germline V lookup: CDR1 SGDLS, CDR2 YYNGEE. CDR3 in amino acids: CASSAGQGGTDPQYF. The DNA of the CDR3 is TGTGCCAGCAGCGCCGGACAGGGGGGGACAGATCCGCAGTATTTT. The full variable domain, in which reference TRBV9 and TRBJ2-3 provide the parts outside the CDR3, is DSGVTQTPKHLITATGQRVTLRCSPRSGDLSVYWYQQSLDQGLQFLIQYYNGEERAKGNILERFSAQQFPDLHSELNLSSLELGDSALYFCASSAGQGGTDPQYFGPGTRLTVL.

The chain combines TRBV27 with TRBJ2-1, with 8 bases that match TRBD1. Germline trimming cut 4 bases from V and 4 bases from J; bases unmatched to any gene: 6. This CDR3 has 15 amino acids. In germline, CDR1 is MNHEY, CDR2 SMNVEV (reference sequence). The CDR3 DNA sequence: TGTGCCAGCAGTTCCGGACAGGGCCCTTACAATGAGCAGTTCTTC. Its translation: CASSSGQGPYNEQFF.

The count of this clone is one. The chain recombines TRBV28 with TRBJ1-3; D gene unclear. This CDR3 has 17 amino acids. V was shortened by 3 bases and J by 3 bases, with 18 bases between the two germline ends. The germline CDR1 and CDR2 sequences are MDHEN and SYDVKM. The CDR3: CASSFSGELVDGNTIYF. As DNA, the CDR3 is TGTGCCAGCAGTTTTTCCGGAGAGCTGGTTGATGGAAACACCATATATTTT.

This chain links TRBV27 with TRBJ2-1; TRBD2 aligns across 9 bases. The germline V gene has CDR1 MNHEY and CDR2 SMNVEV (reference sequence). V gave up 6 bases and J gave up 4 bases; unmatched junction bases: 16. This CDR3 comprises 18 residues. This chain's CDR3 is CASRPRREGRSSYNEQFF. CDR3 nucleotides: TGTGCCAGCAGACCGAGGCGGGAGGGCCGCTCCTCTTACAATGAGCAGTTCTTC.

The V call is TRBV7-6, the J call TRBJ2-1; tentatively, D is TRBD2 (6 bases). The CDR3 loop spans 15 amino acids. The germline gives CDR1 SGHVS, CDR2 FNYEAQ. V lost 1 base and J 6 bases, leaving 13 bases between the germline ends. The CDR3 DNA reads as TGTGCCAGCAGCTTAGGGGGGGTAGCAAGCAATGAGCAGTTCTTC. Translating it yields CASSLGGVASNEQFF. Based on the CDR3 plus reference TRBV7-6 and TRBJ2-1, the full variable domain is GAGVSQSPRYKVTKRGQDVALRCDPISGHVSLYWYRQALGQGPEFLTYFNYEAQQDKSGLPNDRFSAERPEGSISTLTIQRTEQRDSAMYRCASSLGGVASNEQFFGPGTRLTVL.